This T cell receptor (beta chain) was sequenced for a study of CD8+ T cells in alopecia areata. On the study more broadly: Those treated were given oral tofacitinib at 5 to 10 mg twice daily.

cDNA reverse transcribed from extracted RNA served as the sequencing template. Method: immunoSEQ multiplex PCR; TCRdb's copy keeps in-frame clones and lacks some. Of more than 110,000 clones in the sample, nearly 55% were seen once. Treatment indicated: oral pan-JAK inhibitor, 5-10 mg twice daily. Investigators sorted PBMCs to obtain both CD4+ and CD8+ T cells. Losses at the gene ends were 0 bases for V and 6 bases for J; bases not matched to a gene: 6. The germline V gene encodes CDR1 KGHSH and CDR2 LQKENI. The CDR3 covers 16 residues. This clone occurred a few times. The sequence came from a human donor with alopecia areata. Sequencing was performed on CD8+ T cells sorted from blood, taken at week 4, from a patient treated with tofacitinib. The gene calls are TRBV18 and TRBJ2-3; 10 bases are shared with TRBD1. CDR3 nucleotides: TGTGCCAGCTCACCACCGAGGACAGGGGGAGGGGATACGCAGTATTTT. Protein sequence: CASSPPRTGGGDTQYF.